The 26 T cell receptor beta chains below come from one sample, sequenced in a study of blood T cell repertoires in COVID-19. Assay: immunoSEQ multiplex PCR; the TCRdb copy retains only in-frame clones and omits some. The repertoire holds a few hundred thousand clones, with 80% to 90% as singletons. Sequencing was done on a sample of PBMCs or T cells enriched from blood (not recorded which). These receptors were taken from a man aged 30-40 years who had recovered from COVID-19.

This rearrangement joins TRBV11-2 to TRBJ1-4; D gene uncertain. The CDR3 extends over 17 amino acids. Between the trimmed V and J ends, which lost 5 bases and 2 bases, there was a span of 18 bases. Germline V lookup: CDR1 SGHAT, CDR2 FQNNGV. CDR3 sequence: CASSPTRSLATNEKLFF. In nucleotides, the CDR3 is TGTGCCAGCAGCCCCACCCGTTCCCTCGCGACTAATGAAAAACTGTTTTTT.

V usage is TRBV11-2 and J usage is TRBJ2-5, with 8 positions matching TRBD1. The ends lost 4 bases at V and 2 bases at J; junction bases unmatched: 15. Germline CDR1 and CDR2: SGHAT and FQNNGV. The CDR3 contains 18 residues. CDR3 nucleotides: TGTGCCAGCAGCTCCGGAACCCAAGGACAGGGACGGCAAGAGACCCAGTACTTC. As protein: CASSSGTQGQGRQETQYF.

This clone was counted once. The chain has TRBV25-1 and TRBJ2-5; 8 bases fit TRBD2. The CDR3 loop spans 12 amino acids. Trimming at V came to 3 bases and at J to 7 bases, leaving 1 base not matched to a gene. The V gene's germline CDR1 is MGHDK and CDR2 SYGVNS. In DNA form, the CDR3 reads TGTGCCAGCAGTGAGGCGGGAGGGACCCAGTACTTC. Translating gives CASSEAGGTQYF.

This chain joins TRBV11-3 and TRBJ2-2; D perhaps matches TRBD2 (6 bases). V was shortened by 3 bases and J by 0 bases, with 11 bases between the two germline ends. CDR3 size: 16 residues. CDR1 is SGHNT and CDR2 is YENEEA in the germline V gene. This chain's CDR3 is CASSLGGTTNTGELFF. The CDR3 DNA reads TGTGCCAGCAGCTTGGGAGGAACCACGAACACCGGGGAGCTGTTTTTT.

The V gene is TRBV7-6, the J gene TRBJ1-1; 9 bases are shared with TRBD1. V lost 3 bases, J lost 4 bases, and 6 bases stayed unmatched. This CDR3 contains 15 residues. Germline V lookup: CDR1 SGHVS, CDR2 FNYEAQ. CDR3 in amino acids: CASSLAQGAGTEAFF. The CDR3 DNA reads as TGTGCCAGCAGCTTGGCACAGGGGGCAGGCACTGAAGCTTTCTTT.

The CDR3 DNA is TGTGCCAGTAGTCCCAGGTCAGGCACCGGGGAGCTGTTTTTT. This sequence encodes CASSPRSGTGELFF. This chain links TRBV19 with TRBJ2-2; D not certain. CDR1 and CDR2 from the germline V gene are LNHDA and SQIVND (reference sequence). This CDR3 spans 14 amino acids. V lost 5 bases to trimming and J lost 4 bases, with 11 bases between them.

CDR3: CASSQDPLDRTYEQYF. The CDR3 DNA follows: TGTGCCAGCAGCCAAGATCCCCTGGACAGAACCTACGAGCAGTACTTC. The chain links TRBV14 to TRBJ2-7, with D possibly TRBD1 on 6 matching bases. This CDR3 region has 16 residues. Germline V gene lookup returns CDR1 SGHDN and CDR2 FVKESK. The germline V and J ends were trimmed by 0 bases and 2 bases, with 14 bases remaining between them. The full variable domain, completed using reference TRBV14 and TRBJ2-7, is EAGVTQFPSHSVIEKGQTVTLRCDPISGHDNLYWYRRVMGKEIKFLLHFVKESKQDESGMPNNRFLAERTGGTYSTLKVQPAELEDSGVYFCASSQDPLDRTYEQYFGPGTRLTVT.

The rearrangement joins TRBV7-3 to TRBJ2-7, with D possibly TRBD1 on 7 matching bases. The CDR3 totals 14 residues. V lost 5 bases and J lost 0, with 11 bases in between. Germline-derived CDR1 and CDR2 are SGHTA and FQGTGA. CDR3 nucleotide sequence: TGTGCCAGCAGCACCAGGGGGGACTCCTACGAGCAGTACTTC. It translates to CASSTRGDSYEQYF.

The chain recombines TRBV7-2 with TRBJ2-1; D not resolved. CDR1 is SGHTA and CDR2 is FQGNSA in the germline V gene. The CDR3 sequence is 15 residues long. The ends were cut back, 4 bases at V and 4 bases at J, with 14 bases in the middle. CDR3 residues: CASSSGSYFYNEQFF. The CDR3 DNA follows: TGTGCCAGCAGCTCCGGGTCCTACTTTTACAATGAGCAGTTCTTC.

V is TRBV5-1 and J is TRBJ1-4; D may be TRBD1 (6 bases). V gave up 5 bases and J gave up 0 bases, with 8 bases separating them. The CDR3 is made up of 14 amino acids. CDR1 SGHRS and CDR2 YFSETQ come from the germline V gene. CDR3 nucleotides: TGCGCCAGCAGACAGGGCTCAACTAATGAAAAACTGTTTTTT. Its translation is CASRQGSTNEKLFF.

The chain is built from TRBV19 and TRBJ1-5; the match to TRBD1 covers 12 bases. The CDR3 loop spans 18 amino acids. J was trimmed by 0 bases and V by 6 bases; bases with no gene match: 9. In germline, CDR1 is LNHDA, CDR2 SQIVND (reference sequence). This chain's CDR3 is CASRLRDRGLYSNQPQHF. CDR3 bases: TGTGCCAGTAGACTCCGGGACAGGGGGCTCTATAGCAATCAGCCCCAGCATTTT.

The rearrangement uses TRBV2 and TRBJ1-2; TRBD1 aligns across 7 bases. V shed 6 bases and J 4 bases; nucleotides not matched to a gene: 5. The CDR3 length is 13 residues. Per the germline V gene, CDR1 is SNHLY and CDR2 is FYNNEI. In DNA form, the CDR3 reads TGTGCCAGCAGGGGACAGACGGGCTATGGCTACACCTTC. Protein product: CASRGQTGYGYTF.

This clone turned up a few times. The rearrangement links TRBV25-1 to TRBJ1-4; 8 bases are a match to TRBD1. Germline V CDR1 and CDR2: MGHDK, SYGVNS. The CDR3 loop spans 16 amino acids. J lost 5 bases, V lost 6 bases, and 11 bases had no gene match. The CDR3: CASSPGRGLFNEKLFF. CDR3 in DNA: TGTGCCAGCAGCCCGGGCAGGGGGCTTTTCAATGAAAAACTGTTTTTT.

The chain combines TRBV7-3 with TRBJ2-5, with D tentatively TRBD1 (5 bases). This CDR3 is 13 amino acids long. V lost 5 bases to trimming and J lost 5 bases, with 12 bases between them. Germline CDR1 SGHTA, CDR2 FQGTGA. The CDR3 protein is CASSPSSGETQYF. Written as DNA, the CDR3 is TGTGCCAGCAGCCCGTCATCAGGGGAGACCCAGTACTTC.

This chain joins TRBV28 and TRBJ1-5; TRBD1 matches 7 bases. The CDR3 is made up of 16 amino acids. Per germline, CDR1 MDHEN and CDR2 SYDVKM. V was clipped by 6 bases and J by 7 bases; unmatched bases: 15. The CDR3 reads CASSPTGRGSDQPQHF. The CDR3 coding sequence is TGTGCCAGCAGCCCGACCGGCAGGGGGTCCGACCAGCCCCAGCATTTT.

J is TRBJ2-1 and V is TRBV12-3 or TRBV12-4; perhaps TRBD1 as D (5 bases). Trimming took 3 bases from V and 10 from J, leaving 13 bases between them. This CDR3 is built from 13 residues. CDR3 bases: TGTGCCAGCAGTTTCGGTGGGGCAGGAGAGCAGTTCTTC. Translation gives CASSFGGAGEQFF.

This clone appeared a single time. The genes are TRBV25-1 and TRBJ2-7; 7 bases map to TRBD1. The CDR3 has 14 residues. V dropped 6 bases and J dropped 6; count of bases not matched to a gene: 11. Germline values: CDR1 MGHDK, CDR2 SYGVNS. CDR3 loop: CASRGDKGAGEQYF. The CDR3 DNA sequence: TGTGCCAGCAGAGGTGATAAGGGGGCCGGCGAGCAGTACTTC.

The V gene is TRBV7-2, the J gene TRBJ2-7; possibly TRBD1 for D (5 bases). CDR1 and CDR2 from the germline V gene are SGHTA and FQGNSA. The CDR3 has 14 amino acids. The V end lost 4 bases, the J end lost 2 bases, and 12 bases lay between the germline ends. The CDR3 region has the DNA TGTGCCAGCAGCTACGGACACACCGCCTACGAGCAGTACTTC. Translating gives CASSYGHTAYEQYF.

The rearrangement links TRBV6-5 to TRBJ1-1; 7 bases align to TRBD1. The CDR3 is made up of 13 amino acids. Looked up from germline, CDR1 is MNHEY and CDR2 is SVGAGI. J lost 5 bases, V lost 5 bases, and 5 bases had no gene match. The CDR3 loop reads CASSRNRGTEAFF. CDR3 nucleotide sequence: TGTGCCAGCAGTCGCAACAGGGGAACTGAAGCTTTCTTT.

Points on this clone: In the same sample, other DNA sequences code for this CDR3. The chain employs TRBV19 and TRBJ2-3; no definite D call. With 6 bases removed from V and 0 bases from J, the gap between germline ends came to 13 bases. Germline values: CDR1 LNHDA, CDR2 SQIVND (reference sequence). This CDR3 has 15 amino acids. DNA for the CDR3: TGTGCCAGTAGCATTGGGTCAGGCAGCACAGATACGCAGTATTTT. This translates into CASSIGSGSTDTQYF. The full variable domain, rest sourced from reference TRBV19 and TRBJ2-3, is DGGITQSPKYLFRKEGQNVTLSCEQNLNHDAMYWYRQDPGQGLRLIYYSQIVNDFQKGDIAEGYSVSREKKESFPLTVTSAQKNPTAFYLCASSIGSGSTDTQYFGPGTRLTVL.

The CDR3 nucleotides read TGTGCCAGCAGTCGTTTAGGGGTCGGCACCGGGGAGCTGTTTTTT. This encodes CASSRLGVGTGELFF. The chain is built from TRBV6-5 and TRBJ2-2, with D maybe TRBD1 (5 bases). Germline CDR1 MNHEY, CDR2 SVGAGI. Trimming pared 5 bases from V and 4 bases from J, leaving 14 bases between. CDR3 length equals 15 residues.

The chain couples TRBV5-8 to TRBJ1-1; D may be TRBD1 (5 bases). CDR1 is SGHTS, CDR2 YDEGEE, per germline. V was pared by 3 bases and J by 0 bases, with 15 bases between. The CDR3 contains 16 residues. The CDR3 sequence: CASSSDKGGVNTEAFF. For the CDR3, the DNA is TGTGCCAGCAGCTCCGACAAGGGAGGGGTGAACACTGAAGCTTTCTTT.

The rearrangement links TRBV7-9 to TRBJ1-4, with D perhaps matching TRBD1 (6 bases). Germline values: CDR1 SEHNR, CDR2 FQNEAQ (reference sequence). Trimming removed 5 bases from V and 8 bases from J, with 15 bases in between. There are 14 residues in the CDR3. The CDR3 bases are TGTGCCAGCAGCGGTCCAGGGGTTCGCGAAAAACTGTTTTTT. It translates to CASSGPGVREKLFF.

This clone has just one count. The chain carries TRBV18 and TRBJ2-1, with 15 bases aligning to TRBD2. Germline V CDR1 and CDR2: KGHSH, LQKENI. The CDR3 is 15 amino acids. The J segment lost 10 bases and the V segment lost 3 bases, leaving 4 bases of the junction unmatched. Written as DNA, the CDR3 is TGTGCCAGCTCACCGGGACTAGCGGGGGGCCTCGAGCAGTTCTTC. Protein: CASSPGLAGGLEQFF. Filled out from reference TRBV18 and TRBJ2-1, the complete variable domain reads NAGVMQNPRHLVRRRGQEARLRCSPMKGHSHVYWYRQLPEEGLKFMVYLQKENIIDESGMPKERFSAEFPKEGPSILRIQQVVRGDSAAYFCASSPGLAGGLEQFFGPGTRLTVL.

This rearrangement joins TRBV13 to TRBJ1-3; possible D gene TRBD1, 5 bases. Germline lookup yields CDR1 PRHDT and CDR2 FYEKMQ (reference sequence). Trimming stripped 7 bases from V and 0 bases from J, with 13 bases between. The CDR3 has 15 residues. CDR3 bases: TGTGCCAGCACCATGGGGGGGGTCTCTGGAAACACCATATATTTT. This sequence encodes CASTMGGVSGNTIYF. Full variable domain (rest looked up from reference TRBV13 and TRBJ1-3): AAGVIQSPRHLIKEKRETATLKCYPIPRHDTVYWYQQGPGQDPQFLISFYEKMQSDKGSIPDRFSAQQFSDYHSELNMSSLELGDSALYFCASTMGGVSGNTIYFGEGSWLTVV.

This clone was recorded once. This chain uses TRBV4-2 with TRBJ2-5; 9 bases match TRBD2. J gave up 5 bases and V 1 base, and 14 bases lay outside the gene matches. This CDR3 has 18 amino acids. Germline CDR1 reads LGHNA; CDR2 reads YNFKEQ. The CDR3 is CASSQVSLMASGEETQYF. Written as DNA, the CDR3 is TGTGCCAGCAGCCAAGTATCTCTTATGGCTAGCGGGGAGGAGACCCAGTACTTC.